This T cell receptor beta chain emerged from a study of cytomegalovirus exposure and HLA in healthy donors. This clone has more than one count but fewer than ten. The PCR ran on 60 Vbeta and 13 Jbeta primers. The data were produced by immunoSEQ multiplex PCR, yet TCRdb's version contains in-frame clones alone and is incomplete. Among roughly 180,000 clones listed, approximately 9.5% were seen once. Looked up from germline, CDR1 is MGHRA and CDR2 is YSYEKL. This CDR3 contains 15 residues. J gave up 4 bases and V 4 bases, and 9 bases lay outside the gene matches. The specimen was PBMCs. This TCR came from a woman aged 30 to 39 in good health and CMV-seropositive. The chain has TRBV4-1 and TRBJ1-2, with 7 nucleotides matching TRBD1. The CDR3 reads CASSPRGQFFYGYTF. The DNA for the CDR3 is TGCGCCAGCAGCCCTAGGGGACAGTTCTTCTATGGCTACACCTTC.